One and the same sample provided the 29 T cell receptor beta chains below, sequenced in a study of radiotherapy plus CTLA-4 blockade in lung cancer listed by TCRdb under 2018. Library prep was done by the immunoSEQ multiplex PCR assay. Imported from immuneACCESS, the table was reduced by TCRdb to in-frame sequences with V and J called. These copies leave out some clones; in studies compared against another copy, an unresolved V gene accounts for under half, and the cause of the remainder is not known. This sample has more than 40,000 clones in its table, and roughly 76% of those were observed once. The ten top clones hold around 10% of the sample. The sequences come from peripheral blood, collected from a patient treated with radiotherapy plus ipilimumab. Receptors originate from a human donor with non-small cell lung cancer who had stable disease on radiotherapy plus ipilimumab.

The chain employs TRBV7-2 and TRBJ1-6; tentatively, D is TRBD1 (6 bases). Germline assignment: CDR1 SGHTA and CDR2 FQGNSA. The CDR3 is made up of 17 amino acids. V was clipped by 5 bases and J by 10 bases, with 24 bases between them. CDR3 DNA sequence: TGTGCCAGCAGCCTGGATCGGGGGCGCGGGTGGGGATCACCCCTCCACTTT. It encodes CASSLDRGRGWGSPLHF.

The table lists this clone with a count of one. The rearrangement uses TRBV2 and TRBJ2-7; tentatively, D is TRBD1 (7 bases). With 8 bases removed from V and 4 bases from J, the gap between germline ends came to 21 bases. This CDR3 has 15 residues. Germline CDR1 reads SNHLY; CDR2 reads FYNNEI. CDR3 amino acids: CASSPGGPLQYEQYV. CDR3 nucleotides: TGTGCCAGCTCTCCAGGGGGGCCACTCCAATACGAGCAGTACGTC.

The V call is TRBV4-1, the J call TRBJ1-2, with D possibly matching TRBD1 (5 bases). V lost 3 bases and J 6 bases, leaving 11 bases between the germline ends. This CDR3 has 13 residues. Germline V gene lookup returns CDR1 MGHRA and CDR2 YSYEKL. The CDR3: CASSQPQDDGYTF. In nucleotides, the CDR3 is TGCGCCAGCAGCCAGCCACAGGACGATGGCTACACCTTC.

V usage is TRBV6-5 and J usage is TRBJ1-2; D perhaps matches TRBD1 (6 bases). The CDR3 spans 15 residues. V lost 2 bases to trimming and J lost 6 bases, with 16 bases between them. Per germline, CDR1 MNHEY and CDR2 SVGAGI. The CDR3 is CASSYLDRRRHGYTF. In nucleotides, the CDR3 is TGTGCCAGCAGTTACCTAGACAGGCGACGGCATGGCTACACCTTC.

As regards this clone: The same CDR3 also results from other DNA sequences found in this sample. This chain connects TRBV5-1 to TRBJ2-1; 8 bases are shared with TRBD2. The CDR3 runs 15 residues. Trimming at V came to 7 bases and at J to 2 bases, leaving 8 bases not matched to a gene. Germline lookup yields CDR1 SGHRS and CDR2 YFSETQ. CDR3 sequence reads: CASQEGTSTYNEQFF. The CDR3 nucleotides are TGCGCCAGCCAAGAAGGGACTAGTACCTACAATGAGCAGTTCTTC.

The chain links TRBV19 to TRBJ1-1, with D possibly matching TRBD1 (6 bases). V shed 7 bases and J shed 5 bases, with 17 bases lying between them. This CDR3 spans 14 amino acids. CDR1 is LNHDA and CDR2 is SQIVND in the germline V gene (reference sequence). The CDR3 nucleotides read TGTGCCAGTACAATCGGGGGGGCAAGTACTGAAGCTTTCTTT. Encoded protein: CASTIGGASTEAFF. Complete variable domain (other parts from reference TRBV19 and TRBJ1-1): DGGITQSPKYLFRKEGQNVTLSCEQNLNHDAMYWYRQDPGQGLRLIYYSQIVNDFQKGDIAEGYSVSREKKESFPLTVTSAQKNPTAFYLCASTIGGASTEAFFGQGTRLTVV.

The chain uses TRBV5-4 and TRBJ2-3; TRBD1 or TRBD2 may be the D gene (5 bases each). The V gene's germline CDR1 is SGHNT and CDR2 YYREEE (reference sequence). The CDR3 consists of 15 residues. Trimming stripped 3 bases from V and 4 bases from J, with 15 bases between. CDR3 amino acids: CASSSGRPGADTQYF. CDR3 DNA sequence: TGTGCCAGCAGCTCGGGACGGCCCGGCGCAGATACGCAGTATTTT.

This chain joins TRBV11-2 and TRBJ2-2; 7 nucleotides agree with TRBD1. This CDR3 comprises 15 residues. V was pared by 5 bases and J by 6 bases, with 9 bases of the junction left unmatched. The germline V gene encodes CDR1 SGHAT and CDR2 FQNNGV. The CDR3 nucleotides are TGTGCCAGCAGCCCCGTGACAGGGTCCGCCGGGGAGCTGTTTTTT. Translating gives CASSPVTGSAGELFF. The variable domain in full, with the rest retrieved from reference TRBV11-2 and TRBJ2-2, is EAGVAQSPRYKIIEKRQSVAFWCNPISGHATLYWYQQILGQGPKLLIQFQNNGVVDDSQLPKDRFSAERLKGVDSTLKIQPAKLEDSAVYLCASSPVTGSAGELFFGEGSRLTVL.

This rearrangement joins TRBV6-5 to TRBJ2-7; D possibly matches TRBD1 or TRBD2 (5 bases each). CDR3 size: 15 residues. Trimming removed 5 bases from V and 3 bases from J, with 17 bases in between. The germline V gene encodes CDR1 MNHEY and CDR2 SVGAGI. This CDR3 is CASSKIQGRGYEQYF. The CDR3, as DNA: TGTGCCAGCAGTAAAATTCAGGGACGGGGCTACGAGCAGTACTTC.

The CDR3: CASSRPGGAGYSPLHF. DNA for the CDR3: TGTGCCAGCAGTCGCCCGGGGGGGGCTGGTTATTCACCCCTCCACTTT. The chain uses TRBV27 and TRBJ1-6, with D possibly matching TRBD1 (6 bases). The CDR3 consists of 16 residues. V was pared by 5 bases and J by 8 bases, with 19 bases between. Germline loops: CDR1 MNHEY, CDR2 SMNVEV (reference sequence).

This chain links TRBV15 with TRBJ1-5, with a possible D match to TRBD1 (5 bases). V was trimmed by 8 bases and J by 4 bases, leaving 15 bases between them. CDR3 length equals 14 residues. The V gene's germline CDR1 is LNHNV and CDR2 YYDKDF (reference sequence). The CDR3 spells CATATVGLNQPQHF. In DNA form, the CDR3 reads TGTGCCACCGCCACCGTGGGGCTTAATCAGCCCCAGCATTTT.

CDR3 nucleotides: TGTGCCAGCAGCTTAGAGGGGACCCTCACAGATACGCAGTATTTT. Protein product: CASSLEGTLTDTQYF. The chain is built from TRBV7-6 and TRBJ2-3, with D perhaps given as TRBD1 or TRBD2 (5 bases each). Trimming stripped 1 base from V and 2 bases from J, with 10 bases between. CDR3 length: 15 amino acids. The germline V gene encodes CDR1 SGHVS and CDR2 FNYEAQ. Supplemented by reference TRBV7-6 and TRBJ2-3, the full variable domain reads GAGVSQSPRYKVTKRGQDVALRCDPISGHVSLYWYRQALGQGPEFLTYFNYEAQQDKSGLPNDRFSAERPEGSISTLTIQRTEQRDSAMYRCASSLEGTLTDTQYFGPGTRLTVL.

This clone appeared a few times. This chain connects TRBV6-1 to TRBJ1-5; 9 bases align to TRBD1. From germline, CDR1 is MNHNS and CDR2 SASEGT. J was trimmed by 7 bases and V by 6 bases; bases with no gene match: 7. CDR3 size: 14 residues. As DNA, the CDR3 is TGTGCCAGCAGAATGACAGGGGGACACCAGCCCCAGCATTTT. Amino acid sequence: CASRMTGGHQPQHF.

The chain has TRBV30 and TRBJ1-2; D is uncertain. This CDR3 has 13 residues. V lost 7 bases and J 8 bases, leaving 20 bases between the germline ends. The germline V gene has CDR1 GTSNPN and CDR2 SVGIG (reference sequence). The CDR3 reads CASTRGVRRGYTF. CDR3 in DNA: TGTGCCTCGACCCGGGGAGTTCGGCGGGGCTACACCTTC.

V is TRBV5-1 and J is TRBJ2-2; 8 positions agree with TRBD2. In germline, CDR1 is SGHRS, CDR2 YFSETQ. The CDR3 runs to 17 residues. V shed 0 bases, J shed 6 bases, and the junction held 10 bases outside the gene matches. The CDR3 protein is CASSLAASGGFAGELFF. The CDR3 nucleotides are TGCGCCAGCAGCTTGGCTGCCAGCGGGGGCTTCGCCGGGGAGCTGTTTTTT.

The CDR3 loop reads CASSLRQGNSPLHF. The CDR3, as DNA: TGTGCCAGCAGCTTAAGACAGGGTAATTCACCCCTCCACTTT. The chain recombines TRBV7-2 with TRBJ1-6; the match to TRBD1 covers 7 bases. Unmatched junction bases numbered 1, after V lost 2 bases and J lost 6 bases. The CDR3 length is 14 residues. CDR1 SGHTA and CDR2 FQGNSA come from the germline V gene.

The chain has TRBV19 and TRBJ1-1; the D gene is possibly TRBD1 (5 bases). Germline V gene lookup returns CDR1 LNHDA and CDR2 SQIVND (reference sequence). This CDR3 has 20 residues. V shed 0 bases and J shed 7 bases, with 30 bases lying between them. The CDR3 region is CASSIEWGVTTTGRRNEAFF. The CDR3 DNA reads TGTGCCAGTAGTATAGAATGGGGCGTAACAACCACAGGCCGCCGGAATGAAGCTTTCTTT.

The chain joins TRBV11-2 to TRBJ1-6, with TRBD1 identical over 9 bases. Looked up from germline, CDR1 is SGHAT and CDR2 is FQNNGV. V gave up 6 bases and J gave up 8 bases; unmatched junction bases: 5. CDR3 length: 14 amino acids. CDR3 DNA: TGTGCCAGCAGTCGGAGGACAGGGGATTCACCCCTCCACTTT. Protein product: CASSRRTGDSPLHF.

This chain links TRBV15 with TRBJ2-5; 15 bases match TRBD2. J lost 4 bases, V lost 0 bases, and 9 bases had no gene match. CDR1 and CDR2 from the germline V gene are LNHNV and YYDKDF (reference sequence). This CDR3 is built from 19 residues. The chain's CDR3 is CATSRDMGLAGGPGETQYF. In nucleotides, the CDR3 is TGTGCCACCAGCAGAGATATGGGACTAGCGGGGGGCCCCGGAGAGACCCAGTACTTC. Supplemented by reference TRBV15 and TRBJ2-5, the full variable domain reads DAMVIQNPRYQVTQFGKPVTLSCSQTLNHNVMYWYQQKSSQAPKLLFHYYDKDFNNEADTPDNFQSRRPNTSFCFLDIRSPGLGDTAMYLCATSRDMGLAGGPGETQYFGPGTRLLVL.

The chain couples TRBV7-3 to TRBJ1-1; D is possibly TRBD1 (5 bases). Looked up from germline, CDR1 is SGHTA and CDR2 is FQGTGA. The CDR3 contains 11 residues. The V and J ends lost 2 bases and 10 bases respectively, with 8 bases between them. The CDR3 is CASSLGGVAFF. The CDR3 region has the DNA TGTGCCAGCAGCTTAGGGGGTGTAGCTTTCTTT.

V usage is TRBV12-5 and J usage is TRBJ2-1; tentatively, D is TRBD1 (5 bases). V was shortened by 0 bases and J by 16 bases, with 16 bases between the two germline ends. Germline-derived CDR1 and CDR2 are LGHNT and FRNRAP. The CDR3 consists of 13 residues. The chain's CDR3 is CASGLVGDRPLFF. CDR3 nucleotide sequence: TGTGCTAGTGGTTTGGTAGGGGATAGACCCCTTTTCTTC.

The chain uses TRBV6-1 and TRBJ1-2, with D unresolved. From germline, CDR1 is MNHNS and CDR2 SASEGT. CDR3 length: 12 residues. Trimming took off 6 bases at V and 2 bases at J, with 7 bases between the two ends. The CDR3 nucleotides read TGTGCCAGCAGCGACTGGAACTATGGCTACACCTTC. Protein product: CASSDWNYGYTF.

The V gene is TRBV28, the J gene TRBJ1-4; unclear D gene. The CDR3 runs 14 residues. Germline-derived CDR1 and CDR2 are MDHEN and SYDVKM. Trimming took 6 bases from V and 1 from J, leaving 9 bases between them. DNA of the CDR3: TGTGCCAGCAGCCTCTTTAAAACTAATGAAAAACTGTTTTTT. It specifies CASSLFKTNEKLFF.

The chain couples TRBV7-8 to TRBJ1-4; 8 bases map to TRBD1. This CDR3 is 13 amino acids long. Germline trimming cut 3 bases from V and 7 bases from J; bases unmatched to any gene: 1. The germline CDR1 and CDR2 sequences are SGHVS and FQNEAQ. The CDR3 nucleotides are TGTGCCAGCAGCTTCGGACAGGGTGAAAAACTGTTTTTT. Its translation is CASSFGQGEKLFF.

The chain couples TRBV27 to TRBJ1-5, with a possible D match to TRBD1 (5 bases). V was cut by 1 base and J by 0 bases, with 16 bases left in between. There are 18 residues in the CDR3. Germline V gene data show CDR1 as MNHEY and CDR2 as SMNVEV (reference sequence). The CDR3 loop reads CASSLWTPDTNSNQPQHF. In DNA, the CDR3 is TGTGCCAGCAGTTTATGGACACCGGACACTAATAGCAATCAGCCCCAGCATTTT.

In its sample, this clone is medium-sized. The CDR3 DNA reads as TGTGCCAGCAGCGTAGTCCCCACCCAAACTGAAGCTTTCTTT. The encoded protein is CASSVVPTQTEAFF. This rearrangement joins TRBV9 to TRBJ1-1; D ambiguous. V lost 0 bases and J lost 5, with 11 bases in between. In germline, CDR1 is SGDLS, CDR2 YYNGEE. This CDR3 region has 14 residues. The variable domain in full, with the rest retrieved from reference TRBV9 and TRBJ1-1, is DSGVTQTPKHLITATGQRVTLRCSPRSGDLSVYWYQQSLDQGLQFLIQYYNGEERAKGNILERFSAQQFPDLHSELNLSSLELGDSALYFCASSVVPTQTEAFFGQGTRLTVV.

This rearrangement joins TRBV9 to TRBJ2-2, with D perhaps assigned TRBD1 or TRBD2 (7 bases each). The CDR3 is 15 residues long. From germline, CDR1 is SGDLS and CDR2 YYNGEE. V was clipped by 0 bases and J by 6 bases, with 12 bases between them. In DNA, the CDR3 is TGTGCCAGCAGCGTAGTGGGAGGGGGCTCCGGGGAGCTGTTTTTT. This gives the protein CASSVVGGGSGELFF.

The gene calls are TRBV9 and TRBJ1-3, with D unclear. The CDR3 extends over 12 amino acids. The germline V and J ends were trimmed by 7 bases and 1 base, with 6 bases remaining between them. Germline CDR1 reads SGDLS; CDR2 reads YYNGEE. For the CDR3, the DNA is TGTGCCAGCGAGGATTCTGGAAACACCATATATTTT. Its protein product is CASEDSGNTIYF.

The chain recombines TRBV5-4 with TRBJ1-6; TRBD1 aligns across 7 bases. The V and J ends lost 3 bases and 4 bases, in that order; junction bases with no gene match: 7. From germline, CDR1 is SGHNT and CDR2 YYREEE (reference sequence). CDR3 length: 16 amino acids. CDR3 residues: CASSSTGLTYNSPLHF. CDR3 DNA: TGTGCCAGCAGCTCGACAGGGTTGACGTATAATTCACCCCTCCACTTT.